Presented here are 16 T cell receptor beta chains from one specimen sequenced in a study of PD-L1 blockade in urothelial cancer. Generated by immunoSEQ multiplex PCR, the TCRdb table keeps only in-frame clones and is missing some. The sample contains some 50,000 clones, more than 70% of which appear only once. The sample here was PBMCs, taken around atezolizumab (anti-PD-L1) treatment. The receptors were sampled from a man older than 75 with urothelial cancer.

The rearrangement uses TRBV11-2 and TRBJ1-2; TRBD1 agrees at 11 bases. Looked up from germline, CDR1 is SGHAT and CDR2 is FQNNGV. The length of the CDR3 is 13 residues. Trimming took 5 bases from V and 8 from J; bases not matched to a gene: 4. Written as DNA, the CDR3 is TGTGCCAGCAGCACCCGGACAGGGGGCGGCTACACCTTC. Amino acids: CASSTRTGGGYTF.

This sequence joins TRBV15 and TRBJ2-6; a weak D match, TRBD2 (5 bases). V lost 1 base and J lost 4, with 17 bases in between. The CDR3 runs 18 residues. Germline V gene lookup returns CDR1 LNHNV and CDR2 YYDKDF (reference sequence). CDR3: CATSRGRAGSGGANVLTF. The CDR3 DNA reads TGTGCCACCAGCAGAGGTCGGGCGGGCAGCGGCGGGGCCAACGTCCTGACTTTC.

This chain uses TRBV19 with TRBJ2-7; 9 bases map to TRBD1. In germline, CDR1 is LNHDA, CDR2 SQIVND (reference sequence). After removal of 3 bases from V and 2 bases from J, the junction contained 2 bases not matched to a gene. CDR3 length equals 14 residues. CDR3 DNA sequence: TGTGCCAGTAGTATCCGGACAGGGGCCTACGAGCAGTACTTC. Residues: CASSIRTGAYEQYF.

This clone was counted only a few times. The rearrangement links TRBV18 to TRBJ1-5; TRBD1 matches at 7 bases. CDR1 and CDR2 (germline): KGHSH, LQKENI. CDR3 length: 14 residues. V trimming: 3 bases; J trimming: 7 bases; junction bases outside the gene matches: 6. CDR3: CASSPGTARQPQHF. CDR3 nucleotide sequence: TGTGCCAGCTCACCCGGGACAGCTAGACAGCCCCAGCATTTT.

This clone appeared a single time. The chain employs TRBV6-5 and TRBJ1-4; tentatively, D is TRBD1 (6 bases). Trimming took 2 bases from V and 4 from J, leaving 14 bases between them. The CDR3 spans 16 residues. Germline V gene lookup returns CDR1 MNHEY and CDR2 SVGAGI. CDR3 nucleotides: TGTGCCAGCAGTTACAAACTAACAGGGATTAATGAAAAACTGTTTTTT. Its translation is CASSYKLTGINEKLFF.

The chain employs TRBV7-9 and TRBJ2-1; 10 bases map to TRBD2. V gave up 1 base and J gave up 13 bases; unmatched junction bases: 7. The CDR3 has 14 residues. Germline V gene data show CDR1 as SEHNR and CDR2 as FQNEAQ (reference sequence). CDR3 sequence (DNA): TGTGCCAGCAGCTTAGATAGCGGGAGGCCCTCTCAGTTCTTC. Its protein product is CASSLDSGRPSQFF.

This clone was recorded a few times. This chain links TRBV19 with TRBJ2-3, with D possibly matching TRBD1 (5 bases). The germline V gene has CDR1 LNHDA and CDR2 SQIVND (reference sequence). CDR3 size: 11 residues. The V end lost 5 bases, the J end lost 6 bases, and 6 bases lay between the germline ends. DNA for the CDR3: TGTGCCAGTAGTGCAGGGGATACGCAGTATTTT. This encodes CASSAGDTQYF. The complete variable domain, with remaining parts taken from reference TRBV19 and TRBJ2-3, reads DGGITQSPKYLFRKEGQNVTLSCEQNLNHDAMYWYRQDPGQGLRLIYYSQIVNDFQKGDIAEGYSVSREKKESFPLTVTSAQKNPTAFYLCASSAGDTQYFGPGTRLTVL.

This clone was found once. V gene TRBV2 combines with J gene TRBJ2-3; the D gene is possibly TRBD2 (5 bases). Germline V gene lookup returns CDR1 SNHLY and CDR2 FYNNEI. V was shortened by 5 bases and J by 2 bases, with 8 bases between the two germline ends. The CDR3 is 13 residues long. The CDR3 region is CASSTDFTDTQYF. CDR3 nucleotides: TGTGCCAGCAGTACGGACTTCACAGATACGCAGTATTTT.

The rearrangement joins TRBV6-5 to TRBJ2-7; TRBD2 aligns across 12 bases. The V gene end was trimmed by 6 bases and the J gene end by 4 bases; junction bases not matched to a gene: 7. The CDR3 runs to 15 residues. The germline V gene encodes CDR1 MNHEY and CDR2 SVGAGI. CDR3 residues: CASSPGLAGSYEQYF. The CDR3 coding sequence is TGTGCCAGCAGCCCTGGACTAGCGGGATCTTACGAGCAGTACTTC.

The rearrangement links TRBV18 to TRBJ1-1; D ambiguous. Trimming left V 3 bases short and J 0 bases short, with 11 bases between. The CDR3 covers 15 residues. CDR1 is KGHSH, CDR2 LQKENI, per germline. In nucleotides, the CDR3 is TGTGCCAGCTCACCGGGCATGGCCATGAACACTGAAGCTTTCTTT. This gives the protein CASSPGMAMNTEAFF.

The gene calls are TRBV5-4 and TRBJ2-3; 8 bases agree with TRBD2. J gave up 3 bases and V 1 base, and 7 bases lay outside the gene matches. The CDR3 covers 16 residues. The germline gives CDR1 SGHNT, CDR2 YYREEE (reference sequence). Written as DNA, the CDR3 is TGTGCCAGCAGCTTGCCCCTGGGCGGGAGGACAGATACGCAGTATTTT. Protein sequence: CASSLPLGGRTDTQYF.

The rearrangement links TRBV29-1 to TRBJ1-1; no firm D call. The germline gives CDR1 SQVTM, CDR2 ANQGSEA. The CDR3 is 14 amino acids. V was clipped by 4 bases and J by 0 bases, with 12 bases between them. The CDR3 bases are TGCAGCGTTGCTGAGCTCCACCTGAACACTGAAGCTTTCTTT. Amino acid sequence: CSVAELHLNTEAFF.

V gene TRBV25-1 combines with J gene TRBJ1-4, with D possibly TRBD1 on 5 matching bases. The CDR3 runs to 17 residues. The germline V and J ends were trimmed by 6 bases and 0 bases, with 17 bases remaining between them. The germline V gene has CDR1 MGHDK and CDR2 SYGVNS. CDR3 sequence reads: CASSLRAQRATNEKLFF. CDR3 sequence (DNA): TGTGCCAGCAGCCTCAGGGCTCAACGGGCAACTAATGAAAAACTGTTTTTT.

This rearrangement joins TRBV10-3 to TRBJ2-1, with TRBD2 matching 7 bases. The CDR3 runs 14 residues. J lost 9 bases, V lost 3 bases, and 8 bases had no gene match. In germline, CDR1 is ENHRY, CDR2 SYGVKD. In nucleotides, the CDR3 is TGTGCCATCAGTGAAACGTCCGTAGCGGGTGAGCAGTTCTTC. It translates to CAISETSVAGEQFF.

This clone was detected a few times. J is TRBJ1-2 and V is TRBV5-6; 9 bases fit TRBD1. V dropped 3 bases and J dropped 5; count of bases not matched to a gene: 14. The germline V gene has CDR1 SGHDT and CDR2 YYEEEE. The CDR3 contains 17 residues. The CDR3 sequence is CASSSSYTGGAGYGYTF. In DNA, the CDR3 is TGTGCCAGCAGCTCATCCTATACAGGGGGCGCAGGGTATGGCTACACCTTC.

CDR3 sequence reads: CASIWTGFAEQYF. The CDR3 nucleotides read TGTGCCAGTATTTGGACAGGGTTTGCCGAGCAGTACTTC. V usage is TRBV19 and J usage is TRBJ2-7, with 8 bases fitting TRBD1. Germline loops: CDR1 LNHDA, CDR2 SQIVND (reference sequence). The junction had 8 bases not matched to a gene; V was cut back by 7 bases and J by 6 bases. The CDR3 consists of 13 residues.